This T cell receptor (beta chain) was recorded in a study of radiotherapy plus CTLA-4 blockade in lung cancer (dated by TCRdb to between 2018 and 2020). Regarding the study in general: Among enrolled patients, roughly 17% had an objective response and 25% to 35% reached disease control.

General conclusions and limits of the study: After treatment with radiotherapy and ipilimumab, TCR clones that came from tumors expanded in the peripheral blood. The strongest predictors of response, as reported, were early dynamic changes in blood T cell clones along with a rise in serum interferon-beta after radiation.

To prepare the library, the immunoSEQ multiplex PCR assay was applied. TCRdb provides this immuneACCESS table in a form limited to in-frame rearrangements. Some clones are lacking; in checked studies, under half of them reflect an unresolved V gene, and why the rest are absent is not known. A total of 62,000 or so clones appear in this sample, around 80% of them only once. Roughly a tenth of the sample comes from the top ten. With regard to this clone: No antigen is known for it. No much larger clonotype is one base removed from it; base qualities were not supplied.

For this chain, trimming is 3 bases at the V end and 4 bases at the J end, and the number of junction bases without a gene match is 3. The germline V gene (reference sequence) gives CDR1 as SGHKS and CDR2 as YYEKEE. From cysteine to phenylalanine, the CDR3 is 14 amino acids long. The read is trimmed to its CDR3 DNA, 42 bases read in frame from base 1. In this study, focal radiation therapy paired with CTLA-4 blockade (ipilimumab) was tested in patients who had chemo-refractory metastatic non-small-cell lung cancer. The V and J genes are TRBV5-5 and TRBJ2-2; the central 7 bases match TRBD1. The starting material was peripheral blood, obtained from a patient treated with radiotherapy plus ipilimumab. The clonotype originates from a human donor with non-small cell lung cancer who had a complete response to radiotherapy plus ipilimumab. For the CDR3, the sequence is CASSSGQATGELFF. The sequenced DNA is TGTGCCAGCAGCTCTGGACAGGCCACCGGGGAGCTGTTTTTT.